This TCR beta chain was recovered during a study of cytomegalovirus exposure and HLA in healthy donors. The overall study: Per a later analysis, the roughly 640 first-cohort and approximately 120 validation repertoires shared one platform.

Points from the study as a whole: Reportedly, cytomegalovirus status was diagnosed with high sensitivity and specificity. Investigators reported 150 to 200 TCR beta chains as tied to cytomegalovirus. In the roughly 120 validation repertoires, about 94% of cluster scores exceeded 0, per a later analysis.

The table came from immunoSEQ multiplex PCR; TCRdb's copy has only in-frame clones and leaves some out. The sample holds about 200,000 clones, about 84% seen once. The V gene's germline CDR1 is SGHDN and CDR2 FVKESK. Trimming removed 3 bases from V and 2 bases from J, with 4 bases in between. The CDR3 totals 12 residues. Remarks on this clone: Its target is not known.

Material for sequencing was PBMCs. The rearrangement links TRBV14 to TRBJ1-1, with D uncertain. The origin of this receptor is a woman between 18 and 29 years old in good health and CMV-seronegative. CDR3 amino acids: CASSHPNTEAFF. The CDR3 DNA sequence: TGTGCCAGCAGCCACCCAAACACTGAAGCTTTCTTT.